This T cell receptor beta chain was retrieved from a study of T cell responses to AZD1222 COVID-19 vaccine. Study overall: Pooling covered second doses at about 4 or about 12 weeks.

Study-wide results and caveats: The study reported that nearly half of spike-specific TCRs target unmutated variant regions. Distributed over spike, vaccine-associated CD4 TCRs predominated at 160-218 and 743-854.

The germline V gene encodes CDR1 LNHDA and CDR2 SQIVND (reference sequence). The CDR3 length is 15 residues. The germline V and J ends were trimmed by 3 bases and 2 bases, with 11 bases remaining between them. Details on this clone: Its specificity is not known.

TCRdb's table, derived via immunoSEQ multiplex PCR, lists solely in-frame clones and lacks some. Among around 120,000 clones listed, 85% to 90% were seen once. The V call is TRBV19, the J call TRBJ1-5, with a possible D match to TRBD1 (5 bases). The specimen was peripheral blood, collected on day 0 of AZD1222 vaccination. The TCR sequence derives from an adult in good health. The CDR3 region has the DNA TGTGCCAGTAGTATGAAAGGGGCCCGCAATCAGCCCCAGCATTTT. The encoded protein is CASSMKGARNQPQHF. Filled out from reference TRBV19 and TRBJ1-5, the complete variable domain reads DGGITQSPKYLFRKEGQNVTLSCEQNLNHDAMYWYRQDPGQGLRLIYYSQIVNDFQKGDIAEGYSVSREKKESFPLTVTSAQKNPTAFYLCASSMKGARNQPQHFGDGTRLSIL.